The rows below give T cell receptor beta chains drawn from one sample of a study of T-cell memory formation after mild COVID-19. TCRdb recomputed calls from the 5' RACE reads with MiXCR, one row per CDR3 protein. The sample contains approximately 50,000 distinct CDR3 sequences, approximately 9% of which appear only once. The source material was PBMCs or a T cell subset sorted from them (not recorded which). Source of these receptors: an adult woman who had mild COVID-19 (a few samples of this study predate the infection). Cell type and time point are not known. CDR3s include the opening cysteine and the closing phenylalanine or tryptophan. Rows may omit the clone size; those that give it use once, few, many or a size class.

>TRBV7-2|TRBJ2-3|NA
CASFGSGYTDTQYF
>TRBV18|TRBJ1-4|few
CASSLGRNSEKLFF
>TRBV2|TRBJ1-1|few
CASSDGTGPRTEAFF
>TRBV4-3|TRBJ2-5|many
CASSRGRTSGSETQYF
>TRBV2|TRBJ2-2|NA
CASSALRLAGGTGELFF
>TRBV6-1|TRBJ2-3|few
CASSDTSGGADTQYF
>TRBV6-5|TRBJ1-2|few
CASSYSTGGGGYTF
>TRBV2|TRBJ2-4|many
CASREAGLVSIQYF
>TRBV6-5|TRBJ2-5|medium-sized
CASSLAGEQETQYF
>TRBV20-1|TRBJ2-1|NA
CSARAQGLAGGFNEQFF
>TRBV9|TRBJ2-7|few
CASSPVTGPSYEQYF
>TRBV3-1|TRBJ1-5|few
CASSQVYGVGQPQHF
>TRBV3-1|TRBJ2-1|few
CASRQRRGHTTEQFF
>TRBV18|TRBJ2-2|few
CASSARQGATGELFF
>TRBV30|TRBJ2-5|NA
CAWSLDPHQETQYF
>TRBV7-6|TRBJ2-2|once
CASRKTGGTGELFF
>TRBV2|TRBJ1-6|few
CASSGGQGALSPLHF
>TRBV20-1|TRBJ2-7|many
CSARDGDYEQYF
>TRBV6-9|TRBJ2-7|many
CASSYSNRDREDYEQYF
>TRBV7-9|TRBJ2-6|many
CASFLFSGANVLTF
>TRBV4-3|TRBJ2-3|few
CASSQGAGGYRGDTQYF
>TRBV9|TRBJ2-3|few
CASSESQLDTQYF
>TRBV12-3/TRBV12-4|TRBJ2-3|many
CASSLEALSTDTQYF
>TRBV5-6|TRBJ2-2|many
CASTPLGTKGNTGELFF
>TRBV12-3/TRBV12-4|TRBJ2-7|few
CASRNSGGSYEQYF
>TRBV5-1|TRBJ2-7|few
CASSLRASGSSYEQYF
>TRBV28|TRBJ1-1|NA
CASSFLDRTEAFF
>TRBV4-2|TRBJ2-1|few
CASSPFGGTDHNEQFF
>TRBV20-1|TRBJ1-2|few
CSASGDRDGYTF
>TRBV5-1|TRBJ2-3|few
CASSLGQVGGTDTQYF
>TRBV25-1|TRBJ1-2|NA
CASRAGTLSGYTF
>TRBV2|TRBJ2-3|few
CAILAWELTDTQYF
>TRBV6-5|TRBJ2-3|NA
CASSYERAGATDTQYF
>TRBV12-3/TRBV12-4|TRBJ2-7|many
CASRLAGALGEQYF
>TRBV7-3|TRBJ2-2|NA
CASSYQGPTGELFF
>TRBV7-2|TRBJ2-7|NA
CASSLGAYSYEQYF